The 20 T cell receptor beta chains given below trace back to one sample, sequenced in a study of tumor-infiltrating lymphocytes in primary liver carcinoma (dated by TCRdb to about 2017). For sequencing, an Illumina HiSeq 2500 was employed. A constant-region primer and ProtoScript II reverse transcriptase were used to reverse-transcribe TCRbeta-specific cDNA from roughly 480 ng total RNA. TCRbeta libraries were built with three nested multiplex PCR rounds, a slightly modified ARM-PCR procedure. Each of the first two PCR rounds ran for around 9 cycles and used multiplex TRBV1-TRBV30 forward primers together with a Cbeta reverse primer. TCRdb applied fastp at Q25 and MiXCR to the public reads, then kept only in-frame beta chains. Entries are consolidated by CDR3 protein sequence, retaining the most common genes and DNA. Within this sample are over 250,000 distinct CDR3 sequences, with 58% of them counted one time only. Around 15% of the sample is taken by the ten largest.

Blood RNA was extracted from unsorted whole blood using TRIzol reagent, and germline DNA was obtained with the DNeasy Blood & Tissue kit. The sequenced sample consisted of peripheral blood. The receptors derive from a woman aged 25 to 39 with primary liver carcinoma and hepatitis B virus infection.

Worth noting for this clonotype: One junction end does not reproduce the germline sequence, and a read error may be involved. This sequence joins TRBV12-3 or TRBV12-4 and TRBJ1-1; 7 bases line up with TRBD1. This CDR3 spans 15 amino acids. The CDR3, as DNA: TGTGCCAGCACACCACAGGGGCGAGGGAACACTGAAGTTTTCTTT. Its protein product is CASTPQGRGNTEVFF.

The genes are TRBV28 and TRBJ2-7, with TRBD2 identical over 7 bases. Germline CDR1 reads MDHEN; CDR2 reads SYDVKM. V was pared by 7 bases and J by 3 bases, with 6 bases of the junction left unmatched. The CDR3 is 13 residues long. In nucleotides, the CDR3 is TGTGCCAGCAAAATGGGAGGGCGCTACGAGCAGTACTTC. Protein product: CASKMGGRYEQYF.

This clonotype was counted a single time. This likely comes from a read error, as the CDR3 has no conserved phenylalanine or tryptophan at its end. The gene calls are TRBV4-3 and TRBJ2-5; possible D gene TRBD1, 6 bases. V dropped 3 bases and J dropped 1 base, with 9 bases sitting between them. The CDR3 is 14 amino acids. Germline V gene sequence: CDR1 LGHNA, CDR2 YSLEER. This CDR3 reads CASSQNRAQETQYL. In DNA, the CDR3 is TGCGCCAGCAGCCAGAACAGGGCCCAAGAGACCCAGTACCTC.

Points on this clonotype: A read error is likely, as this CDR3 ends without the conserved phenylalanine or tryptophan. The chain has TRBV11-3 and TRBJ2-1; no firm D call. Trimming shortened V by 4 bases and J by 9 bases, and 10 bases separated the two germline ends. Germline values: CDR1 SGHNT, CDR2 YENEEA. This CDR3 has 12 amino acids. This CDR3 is CASSSPSGEQFL. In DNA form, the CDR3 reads TGTGCCAGCAGCTCCCCTTCAGGTGAGCAGTTCTTG.

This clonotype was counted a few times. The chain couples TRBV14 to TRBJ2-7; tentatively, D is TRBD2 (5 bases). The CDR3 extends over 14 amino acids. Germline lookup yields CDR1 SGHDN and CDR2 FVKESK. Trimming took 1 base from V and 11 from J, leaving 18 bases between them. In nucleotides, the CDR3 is TGTGCCAGCAGCCAAGTGGGCACGAGTTCCGGGGAGTACTTC. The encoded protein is CASSQVGTSSGEYF.

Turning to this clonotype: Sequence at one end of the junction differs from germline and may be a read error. Here the CDR3 reads CASTLCGTVRSSPLHF. The CDR3 bases are TGTGCCAGCACCTTATGTGGGACAGTGCGCAGTTCACCCCTCCACTTT. The rearrangement joins TRBV11-2 to TRBJ1-6, with TRBD1 identical over 7 bases. The CDR3 covers 16 residues. Germline V gene lookup returns CDR1 SGHAT and CDR2 FQNNGV. Full variable domain (missing parts from reference TRBV11-2 and TRBJ1-6): EAGVAQSPRYKIIEKRQSVAFWCNPISGHATLYWYQQILGQGPKLLIQFQNNGVVDDSQLPKDRFSAERLKGVDSTLKIQPAKLEDSAVYLCASTLCGTVRSSPLHFGNGTRLTVT.

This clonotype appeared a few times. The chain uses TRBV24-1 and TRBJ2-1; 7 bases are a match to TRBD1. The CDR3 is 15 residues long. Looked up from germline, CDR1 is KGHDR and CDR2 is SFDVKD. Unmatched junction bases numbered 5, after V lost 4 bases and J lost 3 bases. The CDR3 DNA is TGTGCCACCAGTGACCCAGGACAGGACTACAATGAGCAGTTCTTC. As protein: CATSDPGQDYNEQFF.

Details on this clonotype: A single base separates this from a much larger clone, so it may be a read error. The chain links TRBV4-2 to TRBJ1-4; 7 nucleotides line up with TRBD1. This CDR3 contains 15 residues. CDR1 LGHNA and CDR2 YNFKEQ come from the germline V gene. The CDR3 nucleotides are TGTGCCAGCAGCCAAGCCAGGCAGGGGGGTGAAACACTGTTTTTT. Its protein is CASSQARQGGETLFF.

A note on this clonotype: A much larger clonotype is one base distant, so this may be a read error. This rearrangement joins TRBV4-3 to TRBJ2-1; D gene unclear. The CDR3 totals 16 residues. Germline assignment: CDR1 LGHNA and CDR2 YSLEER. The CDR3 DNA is TGCGCCAGCAGCCAAGATGCCCGCCCGTCCTACAATGAGCGGTTCTTC. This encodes CASSQDARPSYNERFF.

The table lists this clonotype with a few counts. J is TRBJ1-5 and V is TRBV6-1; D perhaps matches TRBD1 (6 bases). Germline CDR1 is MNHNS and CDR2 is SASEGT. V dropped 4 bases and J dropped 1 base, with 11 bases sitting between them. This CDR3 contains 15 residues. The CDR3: CASSAQGISNQPQHF. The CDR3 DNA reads TGTGCCAGCAGTGCCCAGGGGATCAGCAATCAGCCCCAGCATTTT.

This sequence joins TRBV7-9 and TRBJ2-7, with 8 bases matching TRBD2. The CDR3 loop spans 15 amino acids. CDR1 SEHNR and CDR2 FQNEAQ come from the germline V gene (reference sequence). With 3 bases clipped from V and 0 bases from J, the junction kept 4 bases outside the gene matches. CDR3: CASSFSGTSSYEQYF. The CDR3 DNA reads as TGTGCCAGCAGCTTTTCCGGGACTAGCTCCTACGAGCAGTACTTC.

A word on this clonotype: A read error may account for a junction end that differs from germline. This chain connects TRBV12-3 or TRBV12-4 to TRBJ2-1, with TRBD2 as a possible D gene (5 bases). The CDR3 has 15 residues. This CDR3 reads CASSLRGRDYNEQLF. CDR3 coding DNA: TGTGCCAGCAGTTTACGCGGGCGAGACTACAATGAGCAGCTCTTC.

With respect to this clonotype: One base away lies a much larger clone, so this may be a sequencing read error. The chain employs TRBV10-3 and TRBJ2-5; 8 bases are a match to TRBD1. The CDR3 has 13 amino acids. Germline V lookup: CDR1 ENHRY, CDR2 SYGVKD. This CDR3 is CAIRGQGQETQHF. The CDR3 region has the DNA TGTGCCATCAGAGGACAGGGCCAAGAGACCCAGCACTTC.

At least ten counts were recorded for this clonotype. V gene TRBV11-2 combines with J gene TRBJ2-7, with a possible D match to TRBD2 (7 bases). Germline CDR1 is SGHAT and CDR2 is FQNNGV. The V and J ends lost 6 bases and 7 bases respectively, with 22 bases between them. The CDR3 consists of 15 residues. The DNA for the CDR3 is TGTGCCAGCAGTATCATTAGGGGGGGGGATCGGGAGCAGTACTTC. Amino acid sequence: CASSIIRGGDREQYF. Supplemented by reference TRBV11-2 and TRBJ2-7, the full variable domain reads EAGVAQSPRYKIIEKRQSVAFWCNPISGHATLYWYQQILGQGPKLLIQFQNNGVVDDSQLPKDRFSAERLKGVDSTLKIQPAKLEDSAVYLCASSIIRGGDREQYFGPGTRLTVT.

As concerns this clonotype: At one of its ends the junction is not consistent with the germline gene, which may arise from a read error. Here the CDR3 reads CASGQGAGSTIYF. As DNA, the CDR3 is TGTGCCAGCGGACAGGGAGCTGGAAGCACCATATATTTT. The rearrangement uses TRBV11-2 and TRBJ1-3; 8 nucleotides match TRBD1. The CDR3 loop spans 13 amino acids. Germline V gives CDR1 SGHAT, CDR2 FQNNGV.

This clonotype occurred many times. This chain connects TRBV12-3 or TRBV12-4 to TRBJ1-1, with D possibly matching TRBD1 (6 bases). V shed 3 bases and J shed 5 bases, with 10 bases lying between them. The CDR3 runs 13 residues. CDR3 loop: CASSFGQKTEAFF. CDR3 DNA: TGTGCCAGCAGTTTCGGACAGAAAACTGAAGCTTTCTTT.

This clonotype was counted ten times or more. The CDR3 nucleotides read TGTGCCAGCAGTTTCGAGGGCCTTACTGTGGAGCAGTACTTC. Translated, it gives CASSFEGLTVEQYF. The chain carries TRBV12-3 or TRBV12-4 and TRBJ2-7; tentatively, D is TRBD2 (5 bases). This CDR3 is 14 amino acids long. The germline V and J ends were trimmed by 3 bases and 7 bases, with 16 bases remaining between them.

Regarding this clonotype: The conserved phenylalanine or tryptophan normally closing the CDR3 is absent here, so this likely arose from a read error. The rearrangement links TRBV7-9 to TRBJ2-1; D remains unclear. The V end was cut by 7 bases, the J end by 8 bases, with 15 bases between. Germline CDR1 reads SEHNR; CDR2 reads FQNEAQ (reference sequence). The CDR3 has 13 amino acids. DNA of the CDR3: TGTGCCAGCACCCACGACTTGTTGGATGAGCAGTTCCTC. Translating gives CASTHDLLDEQFL.

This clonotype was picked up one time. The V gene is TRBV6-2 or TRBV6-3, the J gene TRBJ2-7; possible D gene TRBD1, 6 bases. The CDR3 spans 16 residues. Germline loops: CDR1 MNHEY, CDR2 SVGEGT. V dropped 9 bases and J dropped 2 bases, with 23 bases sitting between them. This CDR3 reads CASGYSTKGDTYEQYF. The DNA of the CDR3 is TGTGCCAGTGGTTACTCGACTAAGGGGGATACCTACGAGCAGTACTTC.

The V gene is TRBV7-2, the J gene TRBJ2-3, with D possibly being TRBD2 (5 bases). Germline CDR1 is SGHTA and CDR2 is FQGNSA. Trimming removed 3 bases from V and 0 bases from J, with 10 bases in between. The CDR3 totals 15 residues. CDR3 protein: CASSLAGTSTDTQYF. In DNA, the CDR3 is TGTGCCAGCAGCTTGGCGGGCACTAGCACAGATACGCAGTATTTT. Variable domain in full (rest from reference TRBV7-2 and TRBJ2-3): GAGVSQSPSNKVTEKGKDVELRCDPISGHTALYWYRQSLGQGLEFLIYFQGNSAPDKSGLPSDRFSAERTGGSVSTLTIQRTQQEDSAVYLCASSLAGTSTDTQYFGPGTRLTVL.